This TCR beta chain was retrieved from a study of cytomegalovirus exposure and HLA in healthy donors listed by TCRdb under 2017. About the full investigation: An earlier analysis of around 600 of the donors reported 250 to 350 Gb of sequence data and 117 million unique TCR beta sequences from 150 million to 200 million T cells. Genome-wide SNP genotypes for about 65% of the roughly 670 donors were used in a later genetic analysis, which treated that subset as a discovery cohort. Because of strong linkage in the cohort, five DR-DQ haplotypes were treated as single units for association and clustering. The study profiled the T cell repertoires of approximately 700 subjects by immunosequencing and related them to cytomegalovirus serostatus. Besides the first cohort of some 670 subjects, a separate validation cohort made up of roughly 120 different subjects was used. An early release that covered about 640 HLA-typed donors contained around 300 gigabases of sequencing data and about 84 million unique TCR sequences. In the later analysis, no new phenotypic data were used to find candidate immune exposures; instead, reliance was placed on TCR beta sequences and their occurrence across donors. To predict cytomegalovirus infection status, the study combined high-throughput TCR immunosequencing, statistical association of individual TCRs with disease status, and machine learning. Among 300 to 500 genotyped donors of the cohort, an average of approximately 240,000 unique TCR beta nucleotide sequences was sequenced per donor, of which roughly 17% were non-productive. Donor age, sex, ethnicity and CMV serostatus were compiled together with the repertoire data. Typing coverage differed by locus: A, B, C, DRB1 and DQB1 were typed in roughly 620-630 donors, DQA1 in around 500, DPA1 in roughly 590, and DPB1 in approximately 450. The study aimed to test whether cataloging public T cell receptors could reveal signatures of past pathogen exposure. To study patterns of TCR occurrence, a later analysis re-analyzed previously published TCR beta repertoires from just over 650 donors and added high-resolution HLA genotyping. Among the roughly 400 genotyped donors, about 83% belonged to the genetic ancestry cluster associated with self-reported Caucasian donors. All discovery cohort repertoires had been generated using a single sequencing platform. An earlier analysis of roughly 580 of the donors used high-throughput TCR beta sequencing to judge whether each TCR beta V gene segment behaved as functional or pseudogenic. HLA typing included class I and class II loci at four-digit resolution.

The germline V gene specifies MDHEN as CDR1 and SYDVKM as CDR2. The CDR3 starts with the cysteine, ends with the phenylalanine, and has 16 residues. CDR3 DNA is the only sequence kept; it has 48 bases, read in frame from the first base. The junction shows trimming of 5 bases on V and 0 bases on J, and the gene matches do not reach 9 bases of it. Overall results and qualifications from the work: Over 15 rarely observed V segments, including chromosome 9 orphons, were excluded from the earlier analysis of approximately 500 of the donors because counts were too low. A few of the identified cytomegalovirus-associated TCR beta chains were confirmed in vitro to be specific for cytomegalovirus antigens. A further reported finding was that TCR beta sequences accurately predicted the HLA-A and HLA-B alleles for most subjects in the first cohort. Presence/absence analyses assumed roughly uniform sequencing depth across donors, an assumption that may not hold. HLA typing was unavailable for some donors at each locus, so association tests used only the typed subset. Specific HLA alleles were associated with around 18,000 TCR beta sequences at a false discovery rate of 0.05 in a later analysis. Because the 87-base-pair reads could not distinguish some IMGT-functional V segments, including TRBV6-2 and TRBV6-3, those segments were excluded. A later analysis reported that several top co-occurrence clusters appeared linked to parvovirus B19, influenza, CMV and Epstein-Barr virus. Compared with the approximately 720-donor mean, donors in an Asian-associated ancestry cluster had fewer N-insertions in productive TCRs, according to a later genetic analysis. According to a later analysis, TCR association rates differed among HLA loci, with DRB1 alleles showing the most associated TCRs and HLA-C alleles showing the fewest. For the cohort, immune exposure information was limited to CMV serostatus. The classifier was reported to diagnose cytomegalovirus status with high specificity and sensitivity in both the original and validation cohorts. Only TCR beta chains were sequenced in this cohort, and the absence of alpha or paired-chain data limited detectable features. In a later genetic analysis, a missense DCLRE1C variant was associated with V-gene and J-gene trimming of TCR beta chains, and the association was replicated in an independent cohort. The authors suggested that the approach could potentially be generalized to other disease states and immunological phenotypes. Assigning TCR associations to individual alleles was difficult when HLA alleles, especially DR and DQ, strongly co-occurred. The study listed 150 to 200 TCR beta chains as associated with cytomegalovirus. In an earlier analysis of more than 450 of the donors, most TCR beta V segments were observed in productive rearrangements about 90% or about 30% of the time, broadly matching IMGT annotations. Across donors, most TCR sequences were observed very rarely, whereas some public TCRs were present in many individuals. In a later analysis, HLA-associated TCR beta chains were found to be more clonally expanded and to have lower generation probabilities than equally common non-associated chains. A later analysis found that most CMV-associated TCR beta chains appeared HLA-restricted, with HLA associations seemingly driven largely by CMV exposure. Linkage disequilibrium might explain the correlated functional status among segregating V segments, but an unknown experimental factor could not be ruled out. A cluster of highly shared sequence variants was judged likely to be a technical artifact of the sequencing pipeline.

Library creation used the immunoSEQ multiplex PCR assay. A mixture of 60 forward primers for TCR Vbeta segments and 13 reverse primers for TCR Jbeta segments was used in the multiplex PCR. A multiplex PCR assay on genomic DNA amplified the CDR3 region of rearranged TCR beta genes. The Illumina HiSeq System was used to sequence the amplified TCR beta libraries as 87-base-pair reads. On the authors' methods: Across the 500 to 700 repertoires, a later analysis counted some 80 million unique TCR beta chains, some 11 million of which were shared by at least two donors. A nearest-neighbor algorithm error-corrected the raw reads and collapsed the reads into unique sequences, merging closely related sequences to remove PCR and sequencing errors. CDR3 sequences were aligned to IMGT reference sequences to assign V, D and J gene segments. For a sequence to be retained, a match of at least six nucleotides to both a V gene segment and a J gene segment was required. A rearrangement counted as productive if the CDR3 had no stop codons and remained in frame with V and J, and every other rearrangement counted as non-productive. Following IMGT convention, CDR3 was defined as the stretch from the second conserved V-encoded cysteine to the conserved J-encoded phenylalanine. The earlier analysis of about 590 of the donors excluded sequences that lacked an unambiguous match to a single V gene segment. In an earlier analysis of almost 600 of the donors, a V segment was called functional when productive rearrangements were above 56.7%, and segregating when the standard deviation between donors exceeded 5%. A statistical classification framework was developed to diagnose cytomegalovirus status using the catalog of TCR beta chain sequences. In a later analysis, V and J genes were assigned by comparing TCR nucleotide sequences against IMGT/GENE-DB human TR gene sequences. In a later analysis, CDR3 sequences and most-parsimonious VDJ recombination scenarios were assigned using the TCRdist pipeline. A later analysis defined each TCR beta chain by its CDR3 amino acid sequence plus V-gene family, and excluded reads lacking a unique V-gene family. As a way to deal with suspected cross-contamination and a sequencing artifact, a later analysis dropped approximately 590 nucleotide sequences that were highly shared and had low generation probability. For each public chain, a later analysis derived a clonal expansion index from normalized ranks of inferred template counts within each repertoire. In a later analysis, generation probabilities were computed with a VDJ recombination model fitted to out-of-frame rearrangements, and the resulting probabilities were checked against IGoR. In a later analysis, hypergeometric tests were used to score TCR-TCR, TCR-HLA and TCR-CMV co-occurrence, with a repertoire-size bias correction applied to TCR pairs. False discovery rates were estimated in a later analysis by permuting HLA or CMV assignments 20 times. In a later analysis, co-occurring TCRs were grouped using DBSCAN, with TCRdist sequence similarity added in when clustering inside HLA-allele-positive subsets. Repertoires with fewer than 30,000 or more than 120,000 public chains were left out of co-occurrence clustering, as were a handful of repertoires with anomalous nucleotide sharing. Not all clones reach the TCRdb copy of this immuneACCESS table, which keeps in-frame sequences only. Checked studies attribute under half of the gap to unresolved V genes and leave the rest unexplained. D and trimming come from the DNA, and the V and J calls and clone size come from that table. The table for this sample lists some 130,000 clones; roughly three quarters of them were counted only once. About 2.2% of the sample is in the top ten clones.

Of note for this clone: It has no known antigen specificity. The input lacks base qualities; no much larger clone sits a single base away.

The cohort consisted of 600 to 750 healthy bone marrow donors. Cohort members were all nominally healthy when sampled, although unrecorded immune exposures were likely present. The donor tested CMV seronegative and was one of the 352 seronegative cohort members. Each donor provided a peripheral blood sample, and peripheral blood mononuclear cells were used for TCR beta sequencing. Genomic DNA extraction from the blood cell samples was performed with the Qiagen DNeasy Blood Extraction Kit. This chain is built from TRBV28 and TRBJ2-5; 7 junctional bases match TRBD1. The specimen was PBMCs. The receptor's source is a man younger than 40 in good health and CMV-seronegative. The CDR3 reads CASSPGQLEYQETQYF. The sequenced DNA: TGTGCCAGCAGTCCGGGACAGCTGGAGTACCAAGAGACCCAGTACTTC.